This entry lists 20 T cell receptor beta chains sequenced from one sample in a study of blood T cells in healthy people across ages. Primers used in a second PCR of roughly 6 to 11 cycles were a sample-barcoded 5' primer and a J-beta primer mix. One entry per CDR3 protein results from TCRdb running MiXCR on the 5' RACE reads. The sample holds more than 650,000 distinct CDR3 sequences, about a fifth seen once. Source material: blood. The source of these receptors is a man between 65 and 80 years old in good health.

In nucleotides, the CDR3 is TGTGCCAGTAGTACGGGACAGGGAGACTCTGGCTACACCTTC. Protein sequence: CASSTGQGDSGYTF. The gene calls are TRBV19 and TRBJ1-2; 9 nucleotides agree with TRBD1. The CDR3 consists of 14 residues. CDR1 is LNHDA and CDR2 is SQIVND in the germline V gene (reference sequence). The V and J ends lost 4 bases and 7 bases, in that order; junction bases with no gene match: 7. The full variable domain, rest sourced from reference TRBV19 and TRBJ1-2, is DGGITQSPKYLFRKEGQNVTLSCEQNLNHDAMYWYRQDPGQGLRLIYYSQIVNDFQKGDIAEGYSVSREKKESFPLTVTSAQKNPTAFYLCASSTGQGDSGYTFGSGTRLTVV.

This clonotype was observed a handful of times. The chain employs TRBV4-1 and TRBJ2-2; tentatively, D is TRBD1 (5 bases). With 3 bases removed from V and 5 bases from J, the gap between germline ends came to 10 bases. Per the germline V gene, CDR1 is MGHRA and CDR2 is YSYEKL. The CDR3 has 14 amino acids. CDR3 bases: TGCGCCAGCAGCCAGGGCAGGGATACCGGGGAGCTGTTTTTT. Amino acids: CASSQGRDTGELFF.

The rearrangement links TRBV11-2 to TRBJ2-7; D is possibly TRBD2 (5 bases). CDR1 is SGHAT, CDR2 FQNNGV, per germline. V was pared by 4 bases and J by 4 bases, with 17 bases between. CDR3 size: 15 residues. The CDR3 region is CASSSTGLGLYEQYV. The DNA for the CDR3 is TGTGCCAGCAGCTCAACCGGACTGGGCTTATACGAGCAGTACGTC.

The chain carries TRBV19 and TRBJ2-3; perhaps TRBD2 as D (6 bases). This CDR3 spans 13 amino acids. Deletions cut 3 bases from V and 5 bases from J, with 9 bases between. Germline assignment: CDR1 LNHDA and CDR2 SQIVND (reference sequence). CDR3 loop: CASSIRREDTQYF. In nucleotides, the CDR3 is TGTGCCAGTAGTATTAGGAGGGAAGATACGCAGTATTTT.

This clonotype appeared a single time. V usage is TRBV6-2 or TRBV6-3 and J usage is TRBJ1-2; D not certain. Per the germline V gene, CDR1 is MNHEY and CDR2 is SVGEGT. With 0 bases removed from V and 4 bases from J, the gap between germline ends came to 15 bases. The CDR3 is 16 residues long. The CDR3 reads CASSYSSPQGGYGYTF. Here the CDR3 DNA reads TGTGCCAGCAGTTACTCGAGCCCCCAAGGCGGCTATGGCTACACCTTC.

A few counts support this clonotype. This chain connects TRBV20-1 to TRBJ2-3; 8 bases fit TRBD2. The V gene end was trimmed by 0 bases and the J gene end by 3 bases; junction bases not matched to a gene: 8. Per germline, CDR1 DFQATT and CDR2 SNEGSKA (reference sequence). The length of the CDR3 is 16 residues. The CDR3 loop is CSARDEREWGTDTQYF. In DNA form, the CDR3 reads TGCAGTGCTAGAGATGAGCGGGAGTGGGGGACAGATACGCAGTATTTT.

This clonotype was detected only a few times. The V call is TRBV15, the J call TRBJ1-1; D gene ambiguous. In germline, CDR1 is LNHNV, CDR2 YYDKDF (reference sequence). This CDR3 is built from 15 residues. Between the trimmed V and J ends, which lost 0 bases and 1 base, there was a span of 9 bases. The CDR3 sequence is CATSRDQVPNTEAFF. The CDR3 DNA reads as TGTGCCACCAGCAGAGATCAGGTCCCGAACACTGAAGCTTTCTTT.

The chain uses TRBV4-2 and TRBJ2-5; D not certain. The J call is doubtful: the DNA matches TRBJ2-7 better. Looked up from germline, CDR1 is LGHNA and CDR2 is YNFKEQ. CDR3 length: 13 amino acids. CDR3 in DNA: TGTGCCAGCAGCCAAGGCACGCGGTACGAGCAGTACTTC. As protein: CASSQGTRYEQYF.

The CDR3 coding sequence is TGTGCCAGCAGTTTGAGGGTTCCCAACTATGGCTACACCTTC. Its translation is CASSLRVPNYGYTF. The rearrangement uses TRBV12-3 or TRBV12-4 and TRBJ1-2; no clear D gene. V shed 3 bases and J shed 2 bases, with 10 bases lying between them. The CDR3 spans 14 residues.

In its sample, this clonotype was seen many times. The chain combines TRBV29-1 with TRBJ2-7; TRBD2 matches at 7 bases. The CDR3 has 11 amino acids. Germline V lookup: CDR1 SQVTM, CDR2 ANQGSEA. V lost 5 bases to trimming and J lost 3 bases; unmatched junction nucleotides: 1. CDR3 coding DNA: TGCAGCGTTAGCGGGAACTACGAGCAGTACTTC. Translating it yields CSVSGNYEQYF.

This chain uses TRBV4-1 with TRBJ2-3; a possible D gene is TRBD1 (5 bases). The CDR3 is 13 residues long. Germline V gives CDR1 MGHRA, CDR2 YSYEKL. V was clipped by 11 bases and J by 2 bases, with 14 bases between them. The chain's CDR3 is CALRGRDTDTQYF. CDR3 nucleotide sequence: TGCGCCCTTAGGGGCAGGGACACAGATACGCAGTATTTT.

This clonotype was counted a few times. The V call is TRBV10-3, the J call TRBJ2-5; D may be TRBD1 (5 bases). The DNA end favors TRBJ2-7, so the J call may be wrong. Germline CDR1 and CDR2: ENHRY and SYGVKD. CDR3 length equals 12 residues. CDR3 coding DNA: TGTGCCATCAGTGACAGGGCCAACGAGCAGTACTTC. It encodes CAISDRANEQYF.

Only one count was recorded for this clonotype. The chain recombines TRBV15 with TRBJ2-1; D is unclear. This CDR3 region has 13 residues. Germline assignment: CDR1 LNHNV and CDR2 YYDKDF (reference sequence). V shed 0 bases and J shed 7 bases, with 7 bases lying between them. CDR3 in DNA: TGTGCCACCAGCAGAGATCAGACGAATGAGCAGTTCTTC. Translating gives CATSRDQTNEQFF. The full variable domain, its missing parts supplied by reference TRBV15 and TRBJ2-1, is DAMVIQNPRYQVTQFGKPVTLSCSQTLNHNVMYWYQQKSSQAPKLLFHYYDKDFNNEADTPDNFQSRRPNTSFCFLDIRSPGLGDTAMYLCATSRDQTNEQFFGPGTRLTVL.

This clonotype was detected ten times or more. The rearrangement joins TRBV7-2 to TRBJ2-5; D unresolved. CDR1 is SGHTA and CDR2 is FQGNSA in the germline V gene. The CDR3 is 14 residues long. Between the trimmed V and J ends, which lost 5 bases and 2 bases, there was a span of 12 bases. CDR3 in amino acids: CASSQGQIQETQYF. The CDR3 DNA reads as TGTGCCAGCAGCCAAGGGCAGATACAAGAGACCCAGTACTTC.

This clonotype showed up just a few times. This sequence joins TRBV6-1 and TRBJ2-1; no firm D call. Gene TRBJ2-7 matches the end of the DNA better, so the J call may be wrong. Germline values: CDR1 MNHNS, CDR2 SASEGT. This CDR3 has 13 residues. The CDR3 here is CASSKTPPYEQYF. The CDR3 nucleotides are TGTGCCAGCAGTAAGACTCCTCCGTACGAGCAGTACTTC.

The chain combines TRBV3-1 with TRBJ1-4; 7 nucleotides agree with TRBD1. J lost 7 bases, V lost 3 bases, and 5 bases had no gene match. This CDR3 has 14 amino acids. The germline V gene has CDR1 LGHDT and CDR2 YNNKEL (reference sequence). CDR3: CASSQHRGGEKLFF. For the CDR3, the DNA is TGTGCCAGCAGCCAGCACAGGGGAGGTGAAAAACTGTTTTTT.

The chain's CDR3 is CASSLGQGKGNTEAFF. In DNA, the CDR3 is TGCGCCAGCAGCCTAGGACAGGGGAAGGGGAACACTGAAGCTTTCTTT. The chain is built from TRBV5-1 and TRBJ1-1; the match to TRBD1 covers 9 bases. V lost 4 bases to trimming and J lost 1 base; unmatched junction nucleotides: 8. This CDR3 region has 16 residues. The germline V gene encodes CDR1 SGHRS and CDR2 YFSETQ.

This chain connects TRBV20-1 to TRBJ2-1, with TRBD2 identical over 11 bases. From germline, CDR1 is DFQATT and CDR2 SNEGSKA (reference sequence). The CDR3 covers 14 residues. V lost 2 bases to trimming and J lost 8 bases; unmatched junction nucleotides: 5. The CDR3: CSARTSGSLDEQFF. CDR3 DNA sequence: TGCAGTGCTAGAACTAGCGGGAGTTTAGATGAGCAGTTCTTC.

This clonotype occurred a few times. The rearrangement links TRBV11-1 to TRBJ2-1; tentative D call: TRBD2 (5 bases). Trimming shortened V by 5 bases and J by 4 bases, and 15 bases separated the two germline ends. Germline CDR1 is SGHAT and CDR2 is FQDESV (reference sequence). The CDR3 runs to 15 residues. CDR3 amino acids: CASSAIIRGYNEQFF. CDR3 coding DNA: TGTGCCAGCAGCGCCATTATTCGAGGGTACAATGAGCAGTTCTTC. The variable domain in full, with the rest retrieved from reference TRBV11-1 and TRBJ2-1, is EAEVAQSPRYKITEKSQAVAFWCDPISGHATLYWYRQILGQGPELLVQFQDESVVDDSQLPKDRFSAERLKGVDSTLKIQPAELGDSAMYLCASSAIIRGYNEQFFGPGTRLTVL.

This clonotype appeared a few times. V usage is TRBV29-1 and J usage is TRBJ1-1; possible D gene TRBD1, 6 bases. Per the germline V gene, CDR1 is SQVTM and CDR2 is ANQGSEA. The CDR3 covers 14 residues. Deletions cut 7 bases from V and 5 bases from J, with 20 bases between. Here the CDR3 reads CSADVVGGGTEAFF. The CDR3 region has the DNA TGCAGCGCCGACGTGGTAGGGGGGGGGACTGAAGCTTTCTTT.